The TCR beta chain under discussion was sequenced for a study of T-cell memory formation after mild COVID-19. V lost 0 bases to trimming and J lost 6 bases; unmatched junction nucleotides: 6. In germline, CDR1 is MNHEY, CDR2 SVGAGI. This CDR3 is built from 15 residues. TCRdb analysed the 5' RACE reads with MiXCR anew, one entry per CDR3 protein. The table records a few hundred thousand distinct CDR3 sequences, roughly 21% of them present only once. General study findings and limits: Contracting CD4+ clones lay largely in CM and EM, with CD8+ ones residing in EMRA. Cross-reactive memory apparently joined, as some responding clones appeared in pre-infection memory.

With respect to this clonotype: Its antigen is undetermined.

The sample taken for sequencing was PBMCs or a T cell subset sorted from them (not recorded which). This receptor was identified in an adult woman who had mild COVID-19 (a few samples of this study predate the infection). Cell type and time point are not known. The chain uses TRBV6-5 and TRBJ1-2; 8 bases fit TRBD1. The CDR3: CASSYSRGLKDGYTF. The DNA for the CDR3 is TGTGCCAGCAGTTACTCCAGGGGGCTTAAGGATGGCTACACCTTC.